This T cell receptor (beta chain) was sequenced for a study of T cell responses to AZD1222 COVID-19 vaccine. Whole-study results and caveats: When two AZD1222 doses had been given, Spike-specific TCR breadth and depth rose.

About this clone: What it binds is not known.

The repertoire was sequenced with immunoSEQ multiplex PCR; TCRdb's copy has only in-frame clones and lacks some. The repertoire holds 60,000 to 70,000 clones, with about four fifths as singletons. CDR3 length equals 14 residues. V lost 6 bases and J lost 6; bases outside the gene matches: 5. Germline V lookup: CDR1 MNHEY, CDR2 SMNVEV (reference sequence). The TCR was taken from an adult in good health. The chain has TRBV27 and TRBJ1-5; TRBD1 matches at 10 bases. The sample here was peripheral blood, taken on day 0 of AZD1222 vaccination. CDR3 protein: CASSRQGAGQPQHF. The CDR3 DNA reads as TGTGCCAGCAGCCGACAGGGGGCAGGTCAGCCCCAGCATTTT.